These 17 T cell receptor beta chains were all obtained from the same sample, sequenced in a study of post-analysis software for immune sequencing data. Whole-study results and caveats: TRBV5-6, TRBV5-1 and TRBV20-1 were among several TRBV segments more frequent in patients than controls.

Unique molecular identifiers were present in the TCR beta cDNA libraries. In TCRdb, the PCR reads were re-called with MiXCR into one record per CDR3 protein. This sample has 650,000 to 850,000 distinct CDR3 sequences, with about 50% found just once. No antigen has been assigned to these receptors. Specimen: blood. The receptors shown here come from a girl under 18 with multiple sclerosis.

This clonotype was observed a handful of times. J is TRBJ2-7 and V is TRBV29-1; no clear D gene. CDR1 SQVTM and CDR2 ANQGSEA come from the germline V gene. The V end was cut by 3 bases, the J end by 0 bases, with 9 bases between. CDR3 length: 13 residues. CDR3 residues: CSVELWYSYEQYF. The CDR3 DNA is TGCAGCGTTGAGTTGTGGTACTCCTACGAGCAGTACTTC.

The rearrangement joins TRBV20-1 to TRBJ2-1; 7 nucleotides align to TRBD2. V gave up 3 bases and J gave up 10 bases; unmatched junction bases: 18. The CDR3 consists of 16 residues. Germline V CDR1 and CDR2: DFQATT, SNEGSKA (reference sequence). The CDR3 DNA is TGCAGTGCTAGGAGCCTTGCGGGGGAGTTCCTGAGGGAGCAGTTCTTC. Translation gives CSARSLAGEFLREQFF.

This clonotype was seen a single time. The gene calls are TRBV7-3 and TRBJ2-3, with 10 bases lining up with TRBD2. J gave up 5 bases and V 1 base, and 3 bases lay outside the gene matches. The CDR3 extends over 15 amino acids. The germline CDR1 and CDR2 sequences are SGHTA and FQGTGA. In DNA, the CDR3 is TGTGCCAGCAGCTTAAGTAGCGGGAGGAGAGATACGCAGTATTTT. As protein: CASSLSSGRRDTQYF.

The V call is TRBV3-1, the J call TRBJ2-1, with D maybe TRBD1 (5 bases). The V gene's germline CDR1 is LGHDT and CDR2 YNNKEL (reference sequence). V was shortened by 1 base and J by 9 bases, with 10 bases between the two germline ends. The CDR3 has 13 residues. CDR3 in DNA: TGTGCCAGCAGCCAAGGGGGCTACGGTGAGCAGTTCTTC. As protein: CASSQGGYGEQFF.

V is TRBV29-1 and J is TRBJ2-1; D is possibly TRBD2 (6 bases). The length of the CDR3 is 14 residues. Between the trimmed V and J ends, which lost 1 base and 5 bases, there was a span of 12 bases. Germline values: CDR1 SQVTM, CDR2 ANQGSEA. The CDR3 region has the DNA TGCAGCGTTGAAGTCAGAGTAGCGGACAATGAGCAGTTCTTC. Translation: CSVEVRVADNEQFF.

The chain recombines TRBV11-2 with TRBJ2-1; no clear D gene. This CDR3 region has 14 residues. The germline gives CDR1 SGHAT, CDR2 FQNNGV. V was trimmed by 3 bases and J by 9 bases, leaving 15 bases between them. The CDR3 sequence: CASSLGRSESEQFF. The CDR3 DNA follows: TGTGCCAGCAGCTTGGGCCGATCTGAAAGTGAGCAGTTCTTC.

This chain uses TRBV6-5 with TRBJ2-7; D is undetermined. Trimming left V 1 base short and J 7 bases short, with 5 bases between. Germline CDR1 reads MNHEY; CDR2 reads SVGAGI. The CDR3 length is 11 residues. CDR3 nucleotides: TGTGCCAGCAGTTACTTGGGTGAGCAGTACTTC. Protein sequence: CASSYLGEQYF.

The CDR3, as DNA: TGTGCCAGCAGCTTAGGCGGGACAGGAAATCAGCCCCAGCATTTT. Protein: CASSLGGTGNQPQHF. The J gene is TRBJ1-5, the V gene TRBV7-3; 8 bases fit TRBD1. Germline CDR1 reads SGHTA; CDR2 reads FQGTGA. The trim removed 2 bases at V and 4 bases at J, leaving 4 bases unmatched. There are 15 residues in the CDR3. Full variable domain (outside the CDR3, taken from reference TRBV7-3 and TRBJ1-5): GAGVSQTPSNKVTEKGKYVELRCDPISGHTALYWYRQSLGQGPEFLIYFQGTGAADDSGLPNDRFFAVRPEGSVSTLKIQRTERGDSAVYLCASSLGGTGNQPQHFGDGTRLSIL.

The CDR3 bases are TGCGCCAGCAGCTCACCGTATCAAGGGACAGCTAGCACAGATACGCAGTATTTT. It specifies CASSSPYQGTASTDTQYF. The chain employs TRBV5-1 and TRBJ2-3; 7 bases align to TRBD1. This CDR3 comprises 18 residues. Losses at the gene ends were 3 bases for V and 0 bases for J; bases not matched to a gene: 13. CDR1 is SGHRS, CDR2 YFSETQ, per germline.

The chain joins TRBV2 to TRBJ2-5; 9 nucleotides agree with TRBD1. The V segment lost 4 bases and the J segment 5 bases; nucleotides outside the gene matches: 5. This CDR3 has 14 residues. Germline loops: CDR1 SNHLY, CDR2 FYNNEI. The CDR3 spells CASSGDRVFETQYF. CDR3 in DNA: TGTGCCAGCAGTGGGGACAGGGTTTTTGAGACCCAGTACTTC. The full variable domain, completed using reference TRBV2 and TRBJ2-5, is EPEVTQTPSHQVTQMGQEVILRCVPISNHLYFYWYRQILGQKVEFLVSFYNNEISEKSEIFDDQFSVERPDGSNFTLKIRSTKLEDSAMYFCASSGDRVFETQYFGPGTRLLVL.

The genes are TRBV6-6 and TRBJ2-4, with D possibly matching TRBD1 (5 bases). The ends were cut back, 5 bases at V and 7 bases at J, with 12 bases in the middle. Germline V gene lookup returns CDR1 MNHNY and CDR2 SVGAGI (reference sequence). This CDR3 region has 13 residues. For the CDR3, the DNA is TGTGCCAGCAGTCCCAGGGATGGGAACATTCAGTACTTC. Amino acids: CASSPRDGNIQYF.

The V gene is TRBV4-1, the J gene TRBJ1-2; 7 nucleotides line up with TRBD1. Per the germline V gene, CDR1 is MGHRA and CDR2 is YSYEKL. Germline trimming cut 3 bases from V and 9 bases from J; bases unmatched to any gene: 13. This CDR3 is built from 15 residues. CDR3 coding DNA: TGCGCCAGCAGCCACCCCAACAGGGGCCCTTATCGCTACACCTTC. Protein sequence: CASSHPNRGPYRYTF.

In this sample, this clonotype turned up a few times. This chain connects TRBV7-2 to TRBJ1-2, with 7 bases aligning to TRBD1. Germline V gene data show CDR1 as SGHTA and CDR2 as FQGNSA. Trimming at V came to 4 bases and at J to 4 bases, leaving 6 bases not matched to a gene. This CDR3 region has 14 residues. CDR3 in amino acids: CASSSDRVFYGYTF. CDR3 bases: TGTGCCAGCAGCTCAGACAGGGTATTCTATGGCTACACCTTC.

This clonotype was counted a few times. V usage is TRBV6-5 and J usage is TRBJ2-7; the D gene could be TRBD1 or TRBD2 (5 bases each). The ends were cut back, 4 bases at V and 1 base at J, with 17 bases in the middle. The CDR3 runs 16 residues. CDR1 is MNHEY, CDR2 SVGAGI, per germline. CDR3 sequence (DNA): TGTGCCAGCAGTTCCCCCCGGGACGGTCATTCCTACGAGCAGTACTTC. Protein product: CASSSPRDGHSYEQYF.

V usage is TRBV20-1 and J usage is TRBJ2-5; TRBD1 matches at 7 bases. The J segment lost 5 bases and the V segment lost 0 bases, leaving 6 bases of the junction unmatched. The CDR3 is 14 residues long. The V gene's germline CDR1 is DFQATT and CDR2 SNEGSKA (reference sequence). CDR3 coding DNA: TGCAGTGCTAGAGAGAAGGGGGCAGGGGAGACCCAGTACTTC. Translated: CSAREKGAGETQYF.

The gene calls are TRBV20-1 and TRBJ2-5, with TRBD1 matching over 8 bases. The J call may be mistaken, given a closer DNA end match to TRBJ2-7. CDR1 is DFQATT, CDR2 SNEGSKA, per germline (reference sequence). The CDR3 contains 14 residues. The CDR3 DNA follows: TGCAGTGCCACCTCAGGACAGGGTATCCACGAGCAGTACTTC. Translation gives CSATSGQGIHEQYF.

The gene calls are TRBV10-3 and TRBJ2-5; 9 nucleotides align to TRBD2. Near its end, the DNA agrees better with TRBJ2-7, so the J call may be wrong. The CDR3 is 17 residues long. The V gene's germline CDR1 is ENHRY and CDR2 SYGVKD. The CDR3 nucleotides read TGTGCCACCGGACGGAGTACTAGCGGGTATATCATCTACGAGCAGTACTTC. It codes for CATGRSTSGYIIYEQYF.